This T cell receptor beta chain came from a study of cytomegalovirus exposure and HLA in healthy donors. The donors were in the roughly 130-subject validation cohort, distinct from the 666-subject first cohort. Sequenced by immunoSEQ multiplex PCR; TCRdb stores in-frame clones only, minus some. Found here are about 120,000 clones, approximately 87% of them singletons; the top ten hold 2% to 2.5%. Regarding the study as a whole: Most TCR sequences were rare, but some public TCRs occurred in many donors.

This clone was seen a few times. Its antigen is currently unknown. The V and J ends lost 0 bases and 4 bases, in that order; junction bases with no gene match: 9. The CDR3 is 17 residues long. Looked up from germline, CDR1 is SGDLS and CDR2 is YYNGEE. The TCR was taken from a young woman in good health and CMV-seronegative. Material: PBMCs. The rearrangement links TRBV9 to TRBJ2-2, with 7 nucleotides matching TRBD2. The CDR3 nucleotides are TGTGCCAGCAGCGTAGTTAAAGCGGGGCGTAGCACCGGGGAGCTGTTTTTT. It translates to CASSVVKAGRSTGELFF.